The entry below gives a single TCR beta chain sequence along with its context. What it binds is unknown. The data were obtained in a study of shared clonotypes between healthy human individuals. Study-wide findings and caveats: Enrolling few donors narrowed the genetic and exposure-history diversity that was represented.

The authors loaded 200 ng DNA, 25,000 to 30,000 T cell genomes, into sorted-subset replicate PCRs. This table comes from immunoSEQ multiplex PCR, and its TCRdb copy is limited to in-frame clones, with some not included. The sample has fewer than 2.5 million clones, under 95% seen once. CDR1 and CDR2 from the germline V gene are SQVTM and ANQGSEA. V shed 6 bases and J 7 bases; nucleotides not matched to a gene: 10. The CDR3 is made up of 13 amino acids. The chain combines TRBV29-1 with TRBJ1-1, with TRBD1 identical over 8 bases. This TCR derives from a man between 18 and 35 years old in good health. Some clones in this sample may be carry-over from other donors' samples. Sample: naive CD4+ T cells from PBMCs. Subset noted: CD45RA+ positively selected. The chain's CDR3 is CSVRGQGQLEAFF. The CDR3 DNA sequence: TGCAGCGTGCGAGGACAGGGACAACTTGAAGCTTTCTTT.